These 6 T cell receptor beta chains were sequenced from one sample in a study of vaccination effects on CD4 cells after COVID-19 (dated by TCRdb to about 2022). Their antigen targets remain unknown. The library was prepared using the immunoSEQ multiplex PCR assay. Not all clones reach the TCRdb copy of this immuneACCESS table, which keeps in-frame sequences only. Checked studies attribute under half of the gap to unresolved V genes and leave the rest unexplained. Within this sample are approximately 26,000 clones, with 69% of them counted one time only. Almost 8.5% of the sample goes to the ten largest clones. In the ViraFEST assay, PBMC were stimulated with viral peptide pools, and TCR sequencing was then used to find antigen-specific CD4+ T cell clonotypes based on their expansion. After less than 13 days of culture, CD4+ T cells were isolated with the EasySep CD4+ T cell isolation kit. Participants received two doses of either the BNT162b2 or the mRNA-1273 mRNA SARS-CoV-2 vaccine.

Sequencing was performed on CD4+ T cells from PBMCs cultured with SARS-CoV-2 spike peptides, taken after COVID-19 vaccination. Interpreted using the paper, the cell subset or site label stands for: SARS-CoV-2 spike overlapping peptide pool stimulation. The receptors were sampled from a human donor who received a COVID-19 vaccine.

This clone has just a few counts. This sequence joins TRBV6-4 and TRBJ2-2; 8 nucleotides line up with TRBD1. Germline CDR1 and CDR2: MRHNA and SNTAGT. CDR3 length: 15 amino acids. Unmatched junction bases numbered 0, after V lost 0 bases and J lost 3 bases. CDR3 nucleotide sequence: TGTGCCAGCAGTGACTCACAGGGGGACACCGGGGAGCTGTTTTTT. Its translation is CASSDSQGDTGELFF.

The V gene is TRBV4-1, the J gene TRBJ1-2; the D is unclear. Trimming left V 3 bases short and J 4 bases short, with 15 bases between. The CDR3 has 15 amino acids. Germline-derived CDR1 and CDR2 are MGHRA and YSYEKL. DNA of the CDR3: TGCGCCAGCAGCCACCCCCCATCGGGCAGCTATGGCTACACCTTC. Translation: CASSHPPSGSYGYTF.

The genes are TRBV18 and TRBJ1-1; D ambiguous. Germline CDR1 and CDR2: KGHSH and LQKENI. V was pared by 2 bases and J by 2 bases, with 6 bases between. The length of the CDR3 is 13 residues. CDR3 sequence: CASSPNINTEAFF. CDR3 nucleotide sequence: TGTGCCAGCTCACCAAACATTAACACTGAAGCTTTCTTT. Full variable domain (rest looked up from reference TRBV18 and TRBJ1-1): NAGVMQNPRHLVRRRGQEARLRCSPMKGHSHVYWYRQLPEEGLKFMVYLQKENIIDESGMPKERFSAEFPKEGPSILRIQQVVRGDSAAYFCASSPNINTEAFFGQGTRLTVV.

The chain links TRBV29-1 to TRBJ1-2; D unresolved. The germline CDR1 and CDR2 sequences are SQVTM and ANQGSEA. V lost 2 bases, J lost 6 bases, and 4 bases lay in between. This CDR3 is built from 10 residues. The CDR3 sequence: CSVERNGYTF. The DNA of the CDR3 is TGCAGCGTTGAAAGAAATGGCTACACCTTC. Complete variable domain (other parts from reference TRBV29-1 and TRBJ1-2): SAVISQKPSRDICQRGTSLTIQCQVDSQVTMMFWYRQQPGQSLTLIATANQGSEATYESGFVIDKFPISRPNLTFSTLTVSNMSPEDSSIYLCSVERNGYTFGSGTRLTVV.

The chain combines TRBV29-1 with TRBJ2-7; 13 positions agree with TRBD2. CDR3 length equals 16 residues. Germline V lookup: CDR1 SQVTM, CDR2 ANQGSEA. After removal of 1 base from V and 3 bases from J, the junction contained 6 bases not matched to a gene. CDR3 residues: CSVEGLGTSGDYEQYF. The CDR3 bases are TGCAGCGTTGAAGGCTTAGGGACTAGCGGGGACTACGAGCAGTACTTC.

Only a few counts were recorded for this clone. This chain connects TRBV7-2 to TRBJ2-7; D ambiguous. V lost 3 bases and J lost 7, with 7 bases in between. The CDR3 length is 11 residues. Germline V CDR1 and CDR2: SGHTA, FQGNSA. This chain's CDR3 is CASSFLGEQYF. The DNA of the CDR3 is TGTGCCAGCAGCTTTTTGGGGGAGCAGTACTTC.